Below, 20 T cell receptor beta chains from the same sample are listed, as sequenced in a study of T cells in Graves' hyperthyroidism and ophthalmopathy. RNA transcripts provided the source from which TCR beta CDR3 regions were amplified. The HTBI primer set served for first-round RT-PCR of the TCR CDR3. TCRdb processed the multiplex PCR reads anew with MiXCR; each CDR3 protein has one entry. The sample yields about 600,000 distinct CDR3 sequences, 12% to 15% seen once. The sequenced sample was blood. The receptors were gathered from a woman in her late teens or twenties with Graves' ophthalmopathy.

This clonotype has just a few counts. The chain joins TRBV30 to TRBJ2-1; D gene ambiguous. The CDR3 extends over 13 amino acids. Trimming cost V 2 bases and J 2 bases, with 7 bases left between them. The germline V gene encodes CDR1 GTSNPN and CDR2 SVGIG (reference sequence). CDR3 sequence (DNA): TGTGCCTGGAGTCTCTTGGCCTACAATGAGCAGTTCTTC. Translating it yields CAWSLLAYNEQFF.

The chain combines TRBV27 with TRBJ1-6; 9 nucleotides agree with TRBD1. CDR1 MNHEY and CDR2 SMNVEV come from the germline V gene (reference sequence). The V gene end was trimmed by 7 bases and the J gene end by 9 bases; junction bases not matched to a gene: 7. The CDR3 covers 14 residues. For the CDR3, the DNA is TGTGCCAGCACTCCACAGGGGGCGCTTTCACCCCTCCACTTT. This gives the protein CASTPQGALSPLHF.

This clonotype was recorded many times. The chain recombines TRBV12-3 or TRBV12-4 with TRBJ2-1; weak D call: TRBD2 (6 bases). The CDR3 is 13 residues long. Trimming stripped 5 bases from V and 5 bases from J, with 10 bases between. DNA for the CDR3: TGTGCCAGCAGTGCGGGGATCCACAATGAGCAGTTCTTC. This gives the protein CASSAGIHNEQFF.

This clonotype was picked up many times. J is TRBJ2-7 and V is TRBV20-1; 12 positions match TRBD2. The V and J ends lost 1 base and 7 bases, in that order; junction bases with no gene match: 5. The CDR3 length is 14 residues. Germline V gene sequence: CDR1 DFQATT, CDR2 SNEGSKA (reference sequence). This CDR3 is CSARGLAGEREQYF. In DNA form, the CDR3 reads TGCAGTGCTAGAGGACTAGCGGGAGAGAGGGAGCAGTACTTC.

This clonotype was seen a handful of times. V is TRBV28 and J is TRBJ2-7, with TRBD1 matching 7 bases. CDR1 and CDR2 (germline): MDHEN, SYDVKM. The CDR3 loop spans 12 amino acids. The J segment lost 6 bases and the V segment lost 3 bases, leaving 2 bases of the junction unmatched. The CDR3 nucleotides are TGTGCCAGCAGTTTTGACAGGGCCGAGCAGTACTTC. This gives the protein CASSFDRAEQYF.

In this sample, this clonotype turned up many times. J is TRBJ2-7 and V is TRBV7-2; 11 bases align to TRBD1. Germline-derived CDR1 and CDR2 are SGHTA and FQGNSA. CDR3 length: 16 residues. The ends lost 4 bases at V and 5 bases at J; junction bases unmatched: 10. The CDR3: CASSSPGQGGGDEQYF. The CDR3 region has the DNA TGTGCCAGCAGCTCACCGGGACAGGGGGGAGGCGACGAGCAGTACTTC.

This clonotype has ten or more counts. The chain combines TRBV6-1 with TRBJ2-7; D is perhaps TRBD1 (6 bases). Trimming removed 6 bases at V and 2 bases at J, with 14 bases between. CDR3 length: 14 amino acids. Germline CDR1 MNHNS, CDR2 SASEGT. Written as DNA, the CDR3 is TGTGCCAGCAGGGGTCAAAAGGGGGCCTACGAGCAGTACTTC. This codes for CASRGQKGAYEQYF.

V usage is TRBV18 and J usage is TRBJ1-4; 7 nucleotides align to TRBD1. After removal of 2 bases from V and 8 bases from J, the junction contained 8 bases not matched to a gene. The germline V gene encodes CDR1 KGHSH and CDR2 LQKENI. The CDR3 spans 15 residues. In nucleotides, the CDR3 is TGTGCCAGCTCACCAAGGAGCCCAGGGGGAGAAAAACTGTTTTTT. Translated: CASSPRSPGGEKLFF. The full variable domain, completed using reference TRBV18 and TRBJ1-4, is NAGVMQNPRHLVRRRGQEARLRCSPMKGHSHVYWYRQLPEEGLKFMVYLQKENIIDESGMPKERFSAEFPKEGPSILRIQQVVRGDSAAYFCASSPRSPGGEKLFFGSGTQLSVL.

This clonotype was seen ten or more times. This chain uses TRBV6-2 or TRBV6-3 with TRBJ2-7; 11 nucleotides agree with TRBD2. Germline CDR1 reads MNHEY; CDR2 reads SVGEGT. J gave up 1 base and V 0 bases, and 14 bases lay outside the gene matches. The CDR3 loop spans 20 amino acids. The CDR3, as DNA: TGTGCCAGCAGTTACTCCCTTTCCGGGACTAGCGGCCGTTATTCCTACGAGCAGTACTTC. This encodes CASSYSLSGTSGRYSYEQYF.

Points on this clonotype: Being one base from a much bigger clone, this may be a read error. V usage is TRBV9 and J usage is TRBJ1-2; 9 nucleotides line up with TRBD1. The V segment lost 7 bases and the J segment 6 bases; nucleotides outside the gene matches: 16. The length of the CDR3 is 16 residues. Per germline, CDR1 SGDLS and CDR2 YYNGEE. CDR3 sequence: CASATRDRALLDGYTF. CDR3 DNA: TGTGCCAGCGCCACCCGGGACAGGGCTTTGTTGGATGGCTACACCTTC.

In its sample, this clonotype was seen a few times. This chain joins TRBV5-1 and TRBJ2-1; D is unclear. The CDR3 is 11 amino acids. Trimming cost V 1 base and J 9 bases, with 5 bases left between them. The germline V gene has CDR1 SGHRS and CDR2 YFSETQ. CDR3 sequence: CASSLTREQFF. The CDR3 coding sequence is TGCGCCAGCAGCTTGACGCGTGAGCAGTTCTTC.

The chain carries TRBV5-1 and TRBJ2-2, with D possibly being TRBD1 (6 bases). The germline CDR1 and CDR2 sequences are SGHRS and YFSETQ. Trimming stripped 4 bases from V and 0 bases from J, with 10 bases between. The CDR3 has 15 amino acids. The CDR3 is CASSIDRPNTGELFF. DNA for the CDR3: TGCGCCAGCAGCATCGACAGGCCGAACACCGGGGAGCTGTTTTTT.

This clonotype has a count of ten or more. J is TRBJ2-6 and V is TRBV6-1; tentative D call: TRBD2 (6 bases). This CDR3 is 18 amino acids long. Germline lookup yields CDR1 MNHNS and CDR2 SASEGT. Trimming stripped 0 bases from V and 0 bases from J, with 12 bases between. CDR3 bases: TGTGCCAGCAGTGAAGCGCGGGACGGCCACTCTGGGGCCAACGTCCTGACTTTC. Amino acid sequence: CASSEARDGHSGANVLTF.

The chain employs TRBV29-1 and TRBJ2-7; D is unresolved. The ends were cut back, 1 base at V and 2 bases at J, with 6 bases in the middle. Per the germline V gene, CDR1 is SQVTM and CDR2 is ANQGSEA. This CDR3 contains 12 residues. The CDR3 protein is CSVEASPYEQYF. The CDR3, as DNA: TGCAGCGTTGAAGCTTCCCCCTACGAGCAGTACTTC.

This clonotype was counted at least ten times. The CDR3 here is CASRQTPSTSSYNEQFF. The CDR3 DNA is TGTGCCAGCAGACAGACCCCATCCACGAGCTCCTACAATGAGCAGTTCTTC. This chain uses TRBV27 with TRBJ2-1, with no clear D. With 6 bases removed from V and 0 bases from J, the gap between germline ends came to 18 bases. The V gene's germline CDR1 is MNHEY and CDR2 SMNVEV (reference sequence). The CDR3 runs 17 residues.

There are many counts of this clonotype. This rearrangement joins TRBV6-1 to TRBJ2-5; D not resolved. CDR1 is MNHNS, CDR2 SASEGT, per germline. The CDR3 loop spans 12 amino acids. V lost 6 bases and J lost 0, with 5 bases in between. The CDR3 here is CASRGNQETQYF. The CDR3 region has the DNA TGTGCCAGCAGAGGTAACCAAGAGACCCAGTACTTC.

This clonotype was found many times. The chain couples TRBV7-9 to TRBJ2-2; 8 bases match TRBD1. CDR1 is SEHNR, CDR2 FQNEAQ, per germline (reference sequence). The CDR3 has 15 amino acids. V shed 8 bases and J 5 bases; nucleotides not matched to a gene: 10. CDR3 DNA sequence: TGTGCCAGCCGGTCCTTCAGGGGGCGGACCGGGGAGCTGTTTTTT. This encodes CASRSFRGRTGELFF.

This clonotype was seen only a few times. V usage is TRBV5-5 and J usage is TRBJ1-2, with a tentative D call TRBD1 (5 bases). This CDR3 has 13 residues. CDR1 SGHKS and CDR2 YYEKEE come from the germline V gene (reference sequence). V lost 3 bases and J 3 bases, leaving 9 bases between the germline ends. The CDR3: CASSYQGDYGYTF. In nucleotides, the CDR3 is TGTGCCAGCAGCTATCAGGGTGACTATGGCTACACCTTC. Full variable domain (missing parts from reference TRBV5-5 and TRBJ1-2): DAGVTQSPTHLIKTRGQQVTLRCSPISGHKSVSWYQQVLGQGPQFIFQYYEKEERGRGNFPDRFSARQFPNYSSELNVNALLLGDSALYLCASSYQGDYGYTFGSGTRLTVV.

This clonotype has at least ten counts. This chain links TRBV9 with TRBJ1-5; D perhaps matches TRBD1 (5 bases). V lost 0 bases and J 5 bases, leaving 12 bases between the germline ends. This CDR3 is built from 15 residues. Per the germline V gene, CDR1 is SGDLS and CDR2 is YYNGEE. The CDR3 spells CASSVGGLSYQPQHF. The CDR3 DNA follows: TGTGCCAGCAGCGTAGGGGGACTAAGCTATCAGCCCCAGCATTTT.

At least ten counts were recorded for this clonotype. The chain recombines TRBV20-1 with TRBJ1-4, with a possible D match to TRBD1 (5 bases). Germline V gene data show CDR1 as DFQATT and CDR2 as SNEGSKA (reference sequence). V lost 6 bases and J 0 bases, leaving 11 bases between the germline ends. CDR3 length: 14 amino acids. CDR3 DNA: TGCAGTGCCAGACAGTTAGCAACTAATGAAAAACTGTTTTTT. Its translation is CSARQLATNEKLFF.